The entry below gives a single T cell receptor beta chain sequence along with its context. Germline-derived CDR1 and CDR2 are SGHTA and FQGNSA. The CDR3 runs to 14 residues. V lost 1 base and J lost 7, with 14 bases in between. These data come from a study of cytomegalovirus exposure and HLA in healthy donors. This PCR relied on a set of 60 Vbeta primers and 13 Jbeta primers. The data were produced by immunoSEQ multiplex PCR, yet TCRdb's version contains in-frame clones alone and is incomplete. The profile shows over 150,000 clones, roughly 82% of them singletons. The clonotype comes from a girl between 5 and 17 years old in good health and CMV-seropositive. V usage is TRBV7-2 and J usage is TRBJ2-7, with D possibly matching TRBD2 (6 bases). What was sequenced was PBMCs. CDR3 sequence reads: CASSLEDYPREQYF. The CDR3 DNA follows: TGTGCCAGCAGCTTAGAGGACTACCCCCGGGAGCAGTACTTC.